This TCR beta chain is from a study of graft-versus-host responses after intestinal transplantation. Turning to the study itself: All recipients got anti-thymocyte globulin induction, then tacrolimus and steroids for approximately 3 years.

Whole-study findings and limits: In recipient marrow, GvH clones were found, and some appeared first in ileum or blood. Where graft-donor T cell macrochimerism was present, patients had high graft-versus-host to host-versus-graft clonal ratios in allografts.

As concerns this clone: What it recognizes is unknown.

The CDR3 loop spans 16 amino acids. The germline gives CDR1 MNHNY, CDR2 SVGAGI (reference sequence). Trimming took off 0 bases at V and 3 bases at J, with 15 bases between the two ends. The repertoire was sequenced with immunoSEQ multiplex PCR; TCRdb's copy has only in-frame clones and lacks some. In the table there are under 65,000 clones, approximately 94% of which are singletons. The V and J genes are TRBV6-6 and TRBJ2-7; D may be TRBD1 or TRBD2 (7 bases each). This receptor was identified in a human donor who was the organ donor for an intestinal transplant. The sequenced sample was unstimulated CD4+ T cells sorted from spleen or lymph node cells, obtained before transplant. DNA of the CDR3: TGTGCCAGCAGTTACTCGAGAGGCAGGGGGGGCTACGAGCAGTACTTC. It specifies CASSYSRGRGGYEQYF.